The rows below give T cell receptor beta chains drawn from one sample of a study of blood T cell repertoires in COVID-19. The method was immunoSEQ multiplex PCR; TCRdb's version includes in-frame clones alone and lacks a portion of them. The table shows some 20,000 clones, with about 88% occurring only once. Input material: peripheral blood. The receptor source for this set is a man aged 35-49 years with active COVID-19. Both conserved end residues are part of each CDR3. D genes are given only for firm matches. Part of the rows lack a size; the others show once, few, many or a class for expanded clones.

CASSSDRTGTPDGTTQYF TGTGCCAGCAGCTCAGATAGGACCGGGACACCAGATGGAACGACGCAGTATTTT NA NA TRBJ2-3 TRBV7-2
CASSLQGAGGEQFF TGTGCCAGCAGTCTACAGGGGGCGGGAGGTGAGCAGTTCTTC NA NA TRBJ2-1 TRBV6-5
CASSLLPGGENGYTF TGTGCCAGCAGTTTATTGCCAGGGGGCGAAAATGGCTACACCTTC TRBD1 NA TRBJ1-2 TRBV27
CASRTRGDEQFF TGTGCCAGCCGGACTAGGGGGGATGAGCAGTTCTTC NA NA TRBJ2-1 TRBV19
CASSEGLGPQYF TGCGCCAGCAGTGAGGGGTTGGGGCCCCAGTACTTC NA NA TRBJ2-5 TRBV10-1
CASSLGLTSEQYF TGTGCCAGCAGCTTAGGCTTGACATCCGAGCAGTACTTC NA NA TRBJ2-7 TRBV11-2
CASSYPSRGRPTDTQYF TGTGCCAGCAGCTACCCCTCTCGCGGGAGACCCACAGATACGCAGTATTTT TRBD2 NA TRBJ2-3 TRBV5-6
CASSKAFTQGAVTEAFF TGTGCCAGCAGCAAAGCATTTACTCAGGGGGCGGTCACTGAAGCTTTCTTT NA NA TRBJ1-1 TRBV21-1
CASSPDRGLLTDTQYF TGCGCCAGCAGCCCTGACAGGGGGCTCCTTACAGATACGCAGTATTTT TRBD1 once TRBJ2-3 TRBV5-1
CASSPDRGNSPLHF TGTGCCAGCTCACCCGACAGGGGTAATTCACCCCTCCACTTT TRBD1 NA TRBJ1-6 TRBV18
CASSLRRGLGTEAFF TGTGCCAGCAGTTTAAGAAGGGGGCTGGGGACTGAAGCTTTCTTT TRBD1 NA TRBJ1-1 TRBV27
CASSLFTLWAGDPYEQYF TGCGCCAGCAGCTTATTTACCTTGTGGGCAGGGGATCCATACGAGCAGTACTTC NA once TRBJ2-7 TRBV5-1
CASRTDMNTEAFF TGTGCCAGCCGGACAGATATGAACACTGAAGCTTTCTTT NA once TRBJ1-1 TRBV6-5
CASSLGYSYEQYF TGTGCCAGCAGCTTAGGCTACTCCTACGAGCAGTACTTC NA NA TRBJ2-7 TRBV7-2
CASSFWSGMNTEAFF TGTGCCAGCAGTTTTTGGTCGGGTATGAACACTGAAGCTTTCTTT NA NA TRBJ1-1 TRBV27
CASSSRSSPYNEQFF TGTGCCAGCAGCTCGAGGTCCTCCCCTTACAATGAGCAGTTCTTC NA NA TRBJ2-1 TRBV5-5
CASSLFGRGNEQYF TGTGCCAGCAGCTTGTTTGGCAGGGGAAACGAGCAGTACTTC NA NA TRBJ2-7 TRBV5-6
CASSLQTSGRGHEQFF TGTGCCAGCAGCTTGCAGACTAGCGGGAGGGGGCATGAGCAGTTCTTC TRBD2 NA TRBJ2-1 TRBV13
CASSLGSSIYEQYF TGTGCCAGCAGCTTAGGGTCTAGCATCTACGAGCAATACTTC NA NA TRBJ2-7 TRBV7-9
CASSPYVGNEKLFF TGCGCCAGCAGCCCTTATGTGGGCAATGAAAAACTGTTTTTT NA NA TRBJ1-4 TRBV5-1
CASSGTARDRGLDEQFF TGTGCCAGCAGTGGAACCGCCCGGGACAGGGGGCTCGATGAGCAGTTCTTC TRBD1 NA TRBJ2-1 TRBV9
CSVVSQWTGELFF TGCAGCGTTGTCTCCCAGTGGACCGGGGAGCTGTTTTTT NA NA TRBJ2-2 TRBV29-1
CASSYLNMENEQFF TGTGCCAGCAGTTACCTAAATATGGAGAATGAGCAGTTCTTC NA once TRBJ2-1 TRBV6-2/TRBV6-3
CASSLLLTGIEAFF TGTGCCAGCAGCTTACTATTGACCGGGATTGAAGCTTTCTTT NA NA TRBJ1-1 TRBV7-9
CASSIREGRDEQFF TGTGCCAGCAGTATTCGGGAGGGCCGGGATGAGCAGTTCTTC TRBD2 few TRBJ2-1 TRBV27
CAISESLGRGELFF TGTGCCATCAGTGAGTCCCTTGGGCGCGGGGAGCTGTTTTTT NA NA TRBJ2-2 TRBV10-3
CASGLGGLAGLSQTRSSYNEQFF TGTGCTAGTGGTTTGGGGGGACTAGCGGGACTATCTCAAACCCGAAGCTCCTACAATGAGCAGTTCTTC TRBD2 NA TRBJ2-1 TRBV12-5
CASSPDHSRRFF TGTGCCAGCAGCCCCGACCATAGCCGGCGGTTCTTC NA few TRBJ2-1 TRBV14
CASSFVAPPQYF TGTGCCAGCAGTTTTGTAGCCCCCCCACAGTATTTT NA NA TRBJ2-3 TRBV6-2/TRBV6-3
CAILNTANTEAFF TGTGCCATCCTAAACACAGCGAACACTGAAGCTTTCTTT NA NA TRBJ1-1 TRBV10-3
CASSWSPSGRVGNEQYF TGTGCCAGCAGTTGGTCGCCTAGCGGGAGGGTAGGTAACGAGCAGTACTTC TRBD2 NA TRBJ2-7 TRBV6-2/TRBV6-3
CAISPVIQRGQGQETQYF TGTGCCATCTCTCCAGTTATACAGCGAGGACAGGGCCAAGAGACCCAGTACTTC TRBD1 NA TRBJ2-5 TRBV10-3
CASRGTVNTGELFF TGTGCCAGCAGAGGGACAGTTAACACCGGGGAGCTGTTTTTT TRBD1 few TRBJ2-2 TRBV6-5
CASSLAPGTSVHEQYF TGTGCCAGCAGCTTAGCCCCCGGGACTAGCGTCCACGAGCAGTACTTC TRBD2 once TRBJ2-7 TRBV7-7
CASSVRQGGYGYTF TGTGCCAGCAGCGTTCGGCAGGGGGGCTATGGCTACACCTTC TRBD1 NA TRBJ1-2 TRBV9
CASSINSGSNNEQFF TGTGCCAGTAGTATTAATTCGGGGAGTAACAATGAGCAGTTCTTC NA NA TRBJ2-1 TRBV19
CASSLWGLAGGYNEQFF TGTGCCAGCAGCTTATGGGGACTAGCGGGAGGGTACAATGAGCAGTTCTTC TRBD2 NA TRBJ2-1 TRBV7-2
CASSLGTYSNQPQHF TGTGCCAGCAGCTTGGGCACCTATAGCAATCAGCCCCAGCATTTT NA once TRBJ1-5 TRBV5-5
CASSLWTGESYEQYF TGTGCCAGCAGCTTATGGACAGGGGAGTCCTACGAGCAGTACTTC TRBD1 NA TRBJ2-7 TRBV7-2
CASSQRTSGARGNTQYF TGCGCCAGCAGCCAACGGACTAGCGGAGCCCGAGGGAATACGCAGTATTTT TRBD2 NA TRBJ2-3 TRBV4-3
CASRSRAGQPQHF TGTGCCAGCAGAAGCAGGGCAGGGCAGCCCCAGCATTTT NA NA TRBJ1-5 TRBV6-5
CATYDRSRRTDTQYF TGTGCCACGTACGACAGGTCACGAAGAACAGATACGCAGTATTTT NA NA TRBJ2-3 TRBV15
CASKNSLSETQYF TGTGCCAGTAAAAACAGTCTTTCGGAGACCCAGTACTTC NA NA TRBJ2-5 TRBV12-3/TRBV12-4
CAWSTGAGDTEAFF TGTGCCTGGAGTACCGGCGCAGGGGACACTGAAGCTTTCTTT NA NA TRBJ1-1 TRBV30
CASNPGTGELHYEQYF TGTGCCAGCAACCCCGGGACAGGGGAACTCCACTACGAGCAGTACTTC TRBD1 once TRBJ2-7 TRBV5-8
CASSPEGNFGETQYF TGCGCCAGCAGCCCGGAGGGTAACTTTGGGGAGACCCAGTACTTC NA NA TRBJ2-5 TRBV5-1